This T cell receptor beta chain was retrieved from a study of blood T cell repertoires in COVID-19. Across the study: From the United States, Italy and Spain came samples of acute and convalescent COVID-19. The cDNA or gDNA used as material had been derived from T cells, B-cell-depleted T cells, or PBMCs.

Per the original data handling: Amplification of reference gene primers was used by the study to estimate nucleated cell counts. Measured with immunoSEQ multiplex PCR; TCRdb has only the in-frame clones, and not every one. That table furnishes V, J and clone size, whereas the DNA furnished D and trimming. Altogether 100,000 to 150,000 clones are present, approximately 88% being singletons, with the ten largest covering 15% to 20%. The V segment lost 5 bases and the J segment 6 bases; nucleotides outside the gene matches: 12. CDR1 and CDR2 from the germline V gene are MGHRA and YSYEKL. There are 15 residues in the CDR3.

The sample consisted of peripheral blood. The TCR sequence derives from a woman aged 80 or over with acute or convalescent COVID-19. The chain links TRBV4-1 to TRBJ2-7; the match to TRBD1 covers 8 bases. CDR3 coding DNA: TGCGCCAGCAGCTACACCGGGACAGGTGAGGGCGAGCAGTACTTC. This gives the protein CASSYTGTGEGEQYF.